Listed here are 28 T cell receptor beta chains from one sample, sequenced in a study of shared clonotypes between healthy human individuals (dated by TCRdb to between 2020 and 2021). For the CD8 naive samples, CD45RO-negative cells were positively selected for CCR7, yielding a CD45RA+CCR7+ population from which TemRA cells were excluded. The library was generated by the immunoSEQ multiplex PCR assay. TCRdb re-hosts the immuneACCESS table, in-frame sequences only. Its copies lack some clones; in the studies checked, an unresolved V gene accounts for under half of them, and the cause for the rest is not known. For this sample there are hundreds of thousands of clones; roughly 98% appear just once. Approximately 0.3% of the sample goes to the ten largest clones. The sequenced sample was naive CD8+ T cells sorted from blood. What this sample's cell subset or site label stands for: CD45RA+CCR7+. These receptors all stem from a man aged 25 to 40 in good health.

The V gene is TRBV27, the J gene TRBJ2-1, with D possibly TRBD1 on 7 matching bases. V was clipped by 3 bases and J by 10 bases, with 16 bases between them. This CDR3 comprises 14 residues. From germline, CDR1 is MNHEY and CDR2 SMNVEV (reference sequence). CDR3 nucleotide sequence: TGTGCCAGCAGTTTTAGTCAGGGGGGAGCGGAGCAGTTCTTC. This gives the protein CASSFSQGGAEQFF.

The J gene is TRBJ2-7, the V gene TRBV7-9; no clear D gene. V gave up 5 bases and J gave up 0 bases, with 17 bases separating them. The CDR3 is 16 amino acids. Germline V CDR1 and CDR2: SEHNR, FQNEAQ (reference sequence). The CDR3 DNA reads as TGTGCCAGCAGCCCCACCCGCGGACGGTTCTCCTACGAGCAGTACTTC. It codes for CASSPTRGRFSYEQYF.

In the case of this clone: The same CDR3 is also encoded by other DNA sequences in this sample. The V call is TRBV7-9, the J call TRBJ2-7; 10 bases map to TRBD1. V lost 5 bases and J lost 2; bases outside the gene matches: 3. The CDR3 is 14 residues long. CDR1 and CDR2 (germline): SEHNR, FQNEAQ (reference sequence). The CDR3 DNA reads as TGTGCCAGCAGCCCTGGACAGGGGGCCTACGAGCAGTACTTC. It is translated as CASSPGQGAYEQYF. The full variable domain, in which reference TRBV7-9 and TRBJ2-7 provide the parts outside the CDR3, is DTGVSQNPRHKITKRGQNVTFRCDPISEHNRLYWYRQTLGQGPEFLTYFQNEAQLEKSRLLSDRFSAERPKGSFSTLEIQRTEQGDSAMYLCASSPGQGAYEQYFGPGTRLTVT.

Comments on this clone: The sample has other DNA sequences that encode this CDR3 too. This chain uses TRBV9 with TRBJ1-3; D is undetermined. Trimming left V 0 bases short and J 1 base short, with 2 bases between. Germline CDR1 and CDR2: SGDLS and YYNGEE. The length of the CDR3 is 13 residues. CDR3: CASSVGSGNTIYF. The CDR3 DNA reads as TGTGCCAGCAGCGTAGGGTCTGGAAACACCATATATTTT.

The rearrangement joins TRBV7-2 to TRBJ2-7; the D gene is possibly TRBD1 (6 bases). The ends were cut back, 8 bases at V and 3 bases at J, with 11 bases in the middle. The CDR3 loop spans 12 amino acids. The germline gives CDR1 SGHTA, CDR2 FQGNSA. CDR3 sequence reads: CASSGDNYEQYF. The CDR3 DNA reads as TGTGCCAGCTCCGGGGACAACTACGAGCAGTACTTC.

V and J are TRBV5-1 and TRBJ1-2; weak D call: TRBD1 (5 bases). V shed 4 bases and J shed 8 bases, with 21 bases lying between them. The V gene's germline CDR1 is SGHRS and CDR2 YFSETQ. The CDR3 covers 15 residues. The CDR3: CASSLGDSSFWGYTF. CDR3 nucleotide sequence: TGCGCCAGCAGCCTTGGGGACTCGAGCTTCTGGGGCTACACCTTC.

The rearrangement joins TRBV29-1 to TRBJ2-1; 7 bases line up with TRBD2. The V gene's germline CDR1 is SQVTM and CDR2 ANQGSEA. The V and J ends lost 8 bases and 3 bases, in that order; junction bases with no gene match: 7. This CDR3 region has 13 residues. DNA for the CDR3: TGCAGCTTACGGACTAGAAACTACAATGAGCAGTTCTTC. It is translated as CSLRTRNYNEQFF.

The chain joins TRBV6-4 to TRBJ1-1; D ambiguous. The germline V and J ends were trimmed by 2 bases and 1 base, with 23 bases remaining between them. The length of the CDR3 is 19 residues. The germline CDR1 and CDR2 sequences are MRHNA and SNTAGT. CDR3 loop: CASSDPTSVQATKNTEAFF. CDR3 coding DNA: TGTGCCAGCAGTGACCCTACCTCGGTGCAGGCGACGAAGAACACTGAAGCTTTCTTT.

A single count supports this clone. In DNA, the CDR3 is TGTGCCAGCAGCTCGACGGGGAATCAGCCCCAGCATTTT. It translates to CASSSTGNQPQHF. The chain employs TRBV7-8 and TRBJ1-5; no clear D gene. This CDR3 contains 13 residues. The V gene's germline CDR1 is SGHVS and CDR2 FQNEAQ. V gave up 4 bases and J gave up 4 bases, with 8 bases separating them.

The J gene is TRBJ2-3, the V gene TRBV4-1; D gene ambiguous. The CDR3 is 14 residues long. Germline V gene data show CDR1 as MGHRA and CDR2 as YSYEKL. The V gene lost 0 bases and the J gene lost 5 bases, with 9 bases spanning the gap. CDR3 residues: CASSQEVLLDTQYF. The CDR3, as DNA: TGCGCCAGCAGCCAAGAGGTCCTTTTAGATACGCAGTATTTT.

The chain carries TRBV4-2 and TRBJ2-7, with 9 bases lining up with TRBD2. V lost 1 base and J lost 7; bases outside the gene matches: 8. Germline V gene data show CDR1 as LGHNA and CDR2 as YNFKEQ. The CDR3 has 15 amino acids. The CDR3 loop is CASSQVVSGSEEQYF. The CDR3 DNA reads TGTGCCAGCAGCCAAGTTGTTAGCGGGAGTGAAGAGCAGTACTTC.

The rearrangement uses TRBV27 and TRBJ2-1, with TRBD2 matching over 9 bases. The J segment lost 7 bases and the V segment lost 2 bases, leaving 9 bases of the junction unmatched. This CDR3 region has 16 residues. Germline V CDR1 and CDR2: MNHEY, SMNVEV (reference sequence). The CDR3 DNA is TGTGCCAGCAGTTTAGAGCGGGAGGATATTAAGAATGAGCAGTTCTTC. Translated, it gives CASSLEREDIKNEQFF.

The CDR3: CASSLDAGGLYEQYF. The CDR3 DNA follows: TGTGCCAGCAGTTTAGATGCAGGGGGTTTGTACGAGCAGTACTTC. The V gene is TRBV27, the J gene TRBJ2-7; 7 bases align to TRBD1. Trimming cost V 2 bases and J 4 bases; bases outside gene matches: 8. Germline V gives CDR1 MNHEY, CDR2 SMNVEV (reference sequence). CDR3 length: 15 residues.

Written as DNA, the CDR3 is TGTGCCAGCAGTGATTCGGCGAGGGAGCAGTACTTC. This codes for CASSDSAREQYF. The chain carries TRBV6-1 and TRBJ2-7; no firm D call. The ends were cut back, 3 bases at V and 7 bases at J, with 10 bases in the middle. This CDR3 has 12 residues. Germline V gene sequence: CDR1 MNHNS, CDR2 SASEGT.

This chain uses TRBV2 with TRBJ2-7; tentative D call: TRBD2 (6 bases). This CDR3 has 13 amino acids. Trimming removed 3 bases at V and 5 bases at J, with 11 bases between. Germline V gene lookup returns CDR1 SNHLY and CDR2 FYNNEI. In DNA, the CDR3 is TGTGCCAGCAGTGATTTGCGGGACCACGAGCAGTACTTC. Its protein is CASSDLRDHEQYF.

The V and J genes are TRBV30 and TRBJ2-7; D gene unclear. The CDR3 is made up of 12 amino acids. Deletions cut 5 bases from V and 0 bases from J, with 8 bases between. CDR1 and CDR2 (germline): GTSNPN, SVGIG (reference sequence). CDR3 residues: CAWSQYSYEQYF. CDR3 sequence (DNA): TGTGCCTGGTCCCAGTACTCCTACGAGCAGTACTTC.

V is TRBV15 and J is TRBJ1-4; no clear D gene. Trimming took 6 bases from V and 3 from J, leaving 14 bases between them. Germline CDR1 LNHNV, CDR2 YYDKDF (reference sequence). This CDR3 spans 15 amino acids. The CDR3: CATSSLRAANEKLFF. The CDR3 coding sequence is TGTGCCACCAGTTCCCTGCGGGCAGCTAATGAAAAACTGTTTTTT.

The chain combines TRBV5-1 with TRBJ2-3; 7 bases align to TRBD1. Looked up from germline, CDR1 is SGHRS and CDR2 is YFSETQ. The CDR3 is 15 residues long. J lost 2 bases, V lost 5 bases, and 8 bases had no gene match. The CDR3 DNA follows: TGCGCCAGCAGTCTTGGACAGGCCTACACAGATACGCAGTATTTT. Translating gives CASSLGQAYTDTQYF.

The DNA of the CDR3 is TGTGCCAGCAGCTTAGGGGGTGGGGAAGGAGAGACCCAGTACTTC. Translated, it gives CASSLGGGEGETQYF. The chain joins TRBV7-7 to TRBJ2-5; D is undetermined. There are 15 residues in the CDR3. From germline, CDR1 is SSHAT and CDR2 FNYEAQ (reference sequence). V was shortened by 1 base and J by 4 bases, with 13 bases between the two germline ends. Full variable domain (rest looked up from reference TRBV7-7 and TRBJ2-5): GAGVSQSPRYKVTKRGQDVTLRCDPISSHATLYWYQQALGQGPEFLTYFNYEAQPDKSGLPSDRFSAERPEGSISTLTIQRTEQRDSAMYRCASSLGGGEGETQYFGPGTRLLVL.

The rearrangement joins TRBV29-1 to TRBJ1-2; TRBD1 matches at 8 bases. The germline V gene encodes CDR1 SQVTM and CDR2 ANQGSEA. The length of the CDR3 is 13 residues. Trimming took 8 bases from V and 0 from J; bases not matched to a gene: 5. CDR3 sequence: CSTRDRSNYGYTF. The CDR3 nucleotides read TGCAGCACTCGGGACAGGTCTAACTATGGCTACACCTTC.

CDR3: CASSVGDRGVRNTIYF. The CDR3 DNA reads TGTGCCAGCAGCGTAGGAGACAGGGGCGTTAGAAACACCATATATTTT. V usage is TRBV9 and J usage is TRBJ1-3; 8 bases line up with TRBD1. Germline lookup yields CDR1 SGDLS and CDR2 YYNGEE. V gave up 0 bases and J gave up 5 bases; unmatched junction bases: 7. This CDR3 is built from 16 residues.

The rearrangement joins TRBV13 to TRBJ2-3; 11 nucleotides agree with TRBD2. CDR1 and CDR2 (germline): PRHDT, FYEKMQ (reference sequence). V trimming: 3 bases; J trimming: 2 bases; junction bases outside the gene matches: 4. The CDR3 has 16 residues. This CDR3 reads CASSFLTSGVTDTQYF. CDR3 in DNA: TGTGCCAGCAGCTTCCTGACTAGCGGGGTCACAGATACGCAGTATTTT.

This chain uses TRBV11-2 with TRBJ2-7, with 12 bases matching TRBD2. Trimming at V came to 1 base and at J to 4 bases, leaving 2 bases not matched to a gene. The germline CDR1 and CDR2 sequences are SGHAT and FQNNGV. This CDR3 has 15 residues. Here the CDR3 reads CASSLGGLAGYEQYF. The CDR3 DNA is TGTGCCAGCAGCTTAGGAGGACTAGCGGGGTACGAGCAGTACTTC.

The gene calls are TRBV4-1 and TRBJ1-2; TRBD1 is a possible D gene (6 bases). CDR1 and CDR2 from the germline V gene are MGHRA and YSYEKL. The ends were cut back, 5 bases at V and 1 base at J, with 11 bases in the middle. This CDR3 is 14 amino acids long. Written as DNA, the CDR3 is TGCGCCAGCAGCTACGGACAGTATAACTATGGCTACACCTTC. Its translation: CASSYGQYNYGYTF.

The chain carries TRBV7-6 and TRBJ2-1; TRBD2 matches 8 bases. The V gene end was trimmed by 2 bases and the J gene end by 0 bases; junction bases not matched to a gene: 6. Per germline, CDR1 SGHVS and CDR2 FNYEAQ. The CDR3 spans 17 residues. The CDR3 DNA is TGTGCCAGCAGCTTAAGGGGGAGCGGGAGCTCCTACAATGAGCAGTTCTTC. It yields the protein CASSLRGSGSSYNEQFF.

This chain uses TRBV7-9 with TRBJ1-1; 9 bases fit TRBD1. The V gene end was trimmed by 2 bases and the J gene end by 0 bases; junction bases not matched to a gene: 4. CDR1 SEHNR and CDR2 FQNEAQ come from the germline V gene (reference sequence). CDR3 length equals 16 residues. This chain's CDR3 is CASSLPDRGMNTEAFF. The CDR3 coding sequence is TGTGCCAGCAGCTTACCGGACAGGGGAATGAACACTGAAGCTTTCTTT.

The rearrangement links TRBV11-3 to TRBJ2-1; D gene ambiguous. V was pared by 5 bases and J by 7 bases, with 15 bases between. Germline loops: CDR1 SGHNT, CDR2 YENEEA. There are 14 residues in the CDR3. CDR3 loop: CASSAAGNSNEQFF. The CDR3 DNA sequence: TGTGCCAGCAGCGCGGCAGGCAATAGTAATGAGCAGTTCTTC.

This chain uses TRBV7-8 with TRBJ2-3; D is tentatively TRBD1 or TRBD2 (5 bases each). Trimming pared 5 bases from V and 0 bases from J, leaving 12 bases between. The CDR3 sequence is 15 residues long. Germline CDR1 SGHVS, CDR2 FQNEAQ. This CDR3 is CASSHGTASTDTQYF. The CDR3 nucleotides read TGTGCCAGCAGCCACGGGACGGCTAGCACAGATACGCAGTATTTT.